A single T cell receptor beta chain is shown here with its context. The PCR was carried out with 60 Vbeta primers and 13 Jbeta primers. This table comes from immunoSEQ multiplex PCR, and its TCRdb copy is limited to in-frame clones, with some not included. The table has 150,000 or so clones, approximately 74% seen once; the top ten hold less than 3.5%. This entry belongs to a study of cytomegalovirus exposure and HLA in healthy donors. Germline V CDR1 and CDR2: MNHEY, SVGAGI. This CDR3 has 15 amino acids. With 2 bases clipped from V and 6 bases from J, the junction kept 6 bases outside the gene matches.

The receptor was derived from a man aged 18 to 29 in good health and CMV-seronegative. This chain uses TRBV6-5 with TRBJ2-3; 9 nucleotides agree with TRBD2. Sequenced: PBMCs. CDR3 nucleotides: TGTGCCAGCAGTTACGGAGGGACTAGCCAGGATACGCAGTATTTT. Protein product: CASSYGGTSQDTQYF.